This T cell receptor (beta chain) was identified during a study of T-cell reconstitution after alpha-beta-depleted transplantation in children. Findings of the study overall: Some patients showed high day-60 TCRbeta diversity, which derived from surviving recipient T cells and thymic progenitors. Several hundred rapidly expanded clones from non-depleted graft cells reportedly supplied alpha-beta T cells about two months post-transplant. Newly produced T cells mostly accounted for T-cell counts and diversity one year post-transplant.

This clonotype was picked up many times. Its target is unknown. Germline values: CDR1 DFQATT, CDR2 SNEGSKA (reference sequence). V lost 6 bases and J lost 5; bases outside the gene matches: 7. CDR3 length: 14 amino acids. Preparation of the TCRbeta library was carried out with unique molecular identifiers. TCRdb used MiXCR to reprocess the PCR reads, holding one entry per CDR3 protein. The sample lists about 260,000 distinct CDR3 sequences; 7.5% to 9.5% were seen once. The sample was PBMCs, mostly from graft donor cells, taken 180 days after TCRalphabeta/CD19-depleted stem cell transplant. This rearrangement joins TRBV20-1 to TRBJ2-5; TRBD2 matches 12 bases. The TCR originated in a male patient younger than 18 who had a stem cell transplant for acute lymphoblastic leukemia, so the T cells may come from the graft donor. The chain's CDR3 is CSARPTSGSETQYF. The DNA of the CDR3 is TGCAGTGCCAGACCGACTAGCGGGAGTGAGACCCAGTACTTC.